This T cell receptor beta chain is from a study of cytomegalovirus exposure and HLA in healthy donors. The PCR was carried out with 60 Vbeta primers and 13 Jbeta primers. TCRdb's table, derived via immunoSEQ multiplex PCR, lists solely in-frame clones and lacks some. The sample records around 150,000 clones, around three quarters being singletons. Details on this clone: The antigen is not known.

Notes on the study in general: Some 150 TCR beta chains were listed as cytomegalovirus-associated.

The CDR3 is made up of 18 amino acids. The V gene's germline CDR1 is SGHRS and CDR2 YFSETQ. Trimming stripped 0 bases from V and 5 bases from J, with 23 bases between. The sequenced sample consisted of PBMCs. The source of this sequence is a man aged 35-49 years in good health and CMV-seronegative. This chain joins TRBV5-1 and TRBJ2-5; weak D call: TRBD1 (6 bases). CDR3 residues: CASSLGGPLQGARETQYF. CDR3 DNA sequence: TGCGCCAGCAGCTTGGGGGGCCCCCTACAGGGCGCCCGGGAGACCCAGTACTTC.